This TCR beta chain was documented in a study of T-cell memory formation after mild COVID-19. This clonotype has a handful of counts. No antigen is known for it. Whole-study results and caveats: CD4+ bias marked clones expanding day 15 to 37, unlike balanced contracting clones.

MiXCR, run by TCRdb on the 5' RACE reads, gives a single entry per CDR3 protein. Seen here are tens of thousands of distinct CDR3 sequences, approximately 13% observed once, and the top ten hold about 29%. The source material was PBMCs or a T cell subset sorted from them (not recorded which). The TCR was taken from an adult woman who had mild COVID-19 (a few samples of this study predate the infection). Cell type and time point are not known.

CDR3 in DNA: TGTGCCAGCAGCTTACCAGGGAGAGAGTACGAGCAGTACTTC. Protein sequence: CASSLPGREYEQYF. This sequence joins TRBV7-8 and TRBJ2-7; D may match TRBD1 or TRBD2 (5 bases each). CDR3 length equals 14 residues. Trimming shortened V by 2 bases and J by 4 bases, and 12 bases separated the two germline ends. Germline V CDR1 and CDR2: SGHVS, FQNEAQ.